These 11 T cell receptor beta chains originate from one sample sequenced in a study of shared clonotypes between healthy human individuals. Using immunoSEQ multiplex PCR, the repertoire was profiled, and TCRdb retains in-frame clones only, with some absent. The sample has roughly 2.4 million clones, approximately 94% seen once. The specimen sequenced was naive CD4+ T cells sorted from blood. The subset was: CD45RA+ positively selected. Receptor source: a man aged 18 to 29 in good health.

The chain joins TRBV5-1 to TRBJ2-1, with D maybe TRBD1 (6 bases). Germline CDR1 and CDR2: SGHRS and YFSETQ. This CDR3 comprises 15 residues. Trimming left V 4 bases short and J 0 bases short, with 11 bases between. The CDR3, as DNA: TGCGCCAGCAGCCTTGGGACAAGCTCCTACAATGAGCAGTTCTTC. It specifies CASSLGTSSYNEQFF.

Remarks on this clone: The sample contains more than one DNA sequence encoding this CDR3. The chain is built from TRBV20-1 and TRBJ2-3, with D unclear. Trimming cost V 6 bases and J 4 bases, with 5 bases left between them. Germline V gene sequence: CDR1 DFQATT, CDR2 SNEGSKA (reference sequence). The CDR3 covers 10 residues. The CDR3 nucleotides are TGCAGTGCCCGGGCAGATACGCAGTATTTT. This sequence encodes CSARADTQYF.

This clone was observed a single time. Other DNA sequences of this sample code for an identical CDR3. The genes are TRBV6-6 and TRBJ2-2; D is undetermined. This CDR3 has 14 residues. Trimming removed 0 bases at V and 1 base at J, with 3 bases between. Germline CDR1 and CDR2: MNHNY and SVGAGI (reference sequence). CDR3 protein: CASSYSGNTGELFF. The DNA of the CDR3 is TGTGCCAGCAGTTACTCCGGGAACACCGGGGAGCTGTTTTTT.

The chain is built from TRBV5-1 and TRBJ2-2; D is possibly TRBD1 (6 bases). The V end was cut by 1 base, the J end by 5 bases, with 15 bases between. The CDR3 has 16 amino acids. Looked up from germline, CDR1 is SGHRS and CDR2 is YFSETQ. In DNA form, the CDR3 reads TGCGCCAGCAGCTTGTTTTCCCGTACAGGGACCGGGGAGCTGTTTTTT. Translating gives CASSLFSRTGTGELFF.

V is TRBV19 and J is TRBJ1-5, with D unresolved. In germline, CDR1 is LNHDA, CDR2 SQIVND (reference sequence). The germline V and J ends were trimmed by 4 bases and 6 bases, with 10 bases remaining between them. The CDR3 is 13 residues long. CDR3: CASSKDSAQPQHF. The CDR3 DNA follows: TGTGCCAGTAGTAAAGACTCTGCTCAGCCCCAGCATTTT.

The chain combines TRBV7-2 with TRBJ1-3; D unclear. The CDR3 consists of 14 residues. The V end was cut by 5 bases, the J end by 4 bases, with 12 bases between. The germline V gene encodes CDR1 SGHTA and CDR2 FQGNSA. For the CDR3, the DNA is TGTGCCAGCAGCGCCCAAAGGGCGGGAAACACCATATATTTT. It yields the protein CASSAQRAGNTIYF. The variable domain in full, with the rest retrieved from reference TRBV7-2 and TRBJ1-3, is GAGVSQSPSNKVTEKGKDVELRCDPISGHTALYWYRQSLGQGLEFLIYFQGNSAPDKSGLPSDRFSAERTGGSVSTLTIQRTQQEDSAVYLCASSAQRAGNTIYFGEGSWLTVV.

The V call is TRBV5-1, the J call TRBJ1-6, with D perhaps matching TRBD1 (5 bases). Per germline, CDR1 SGHRS and CDR2 YFSETQ. This CDR3 region has 15 residues. The V end lost 4 bases, the J end lost 5 bases, and 13 bases lay between the germline ends. Written as DNA, the CDR3 is TGCGCCAGCAGCATCCCGCAGGGCGATAATTCACCCCTCCACTTT. It specifies CASSIPQGDNSPLHF.

The rearrangement uses TRBV7-9 and TRBJ1-6, with a tentative D call TRBD1 (5 bases). Germline-derived CDR1 and CDR2 are SEHNR and FQNEAQ (reference sequence). Trimming took 3 bases from V and 9 from J, leaving 18 bases between them. The CDR3 sequence is 16 residues long. CDR3 nucleotide sequence: TGTGCCAGCAGCTTCGGGACGATGAAAGGAGCTTCACCCCTCCACTTT. Protein product: CASSFGTMKGASPLHF.

The chain uses TRBV5-1 and TRBJ1-6, with D unresolved. In germline, CDR1 is SGHRS, CDR2 YFSETQ. V lost 0 bases and J lost 3, with 13 bases in between. This CDR3 spans 17 amino acids. DNA for the CDR3: TGCGCCAGCAGCTTGGGTCCGAAGGGCCTCTATAATTCACCCCTCCACTTT. Protein product: CASSLGPKGLYNSPLHF.

The chain carries TRBV5-4 and TRBJ1-4; D gene uncertain. The CDR3 length is 15 residues. Germline V gene lookup returns CDR1 SGHNT and CDR2 YYREEE (reference sequence). Trimming removed 0 bases from V and 5 bases from J, with 11 bases in between. The CDR3 sequence is CASSLDRQLNEKLFF. DNA of the CDR3: TGTGCCAGCAGCTTGGATCGTCAGCTCAATGAAAAACTGTTTTTT.

The rearrangement uses TRBV5-1 and TRBJ2-7; perhaps TRBD1 as D (5 bases). CDR3 size: 14 residues. Per germline, CDR1 SGHRS and CDR2 YFSETQ. Between the trimmed V and J ends, which lost 4 bases and 3 bases, there was a span of 14 bases. DNA of the CDR3: TGCGCCAGCAGCGTCGACCTGGGGCTCTACGAGCAGTACTTC. The encoded protein is CASSVDLGLYEQYF.